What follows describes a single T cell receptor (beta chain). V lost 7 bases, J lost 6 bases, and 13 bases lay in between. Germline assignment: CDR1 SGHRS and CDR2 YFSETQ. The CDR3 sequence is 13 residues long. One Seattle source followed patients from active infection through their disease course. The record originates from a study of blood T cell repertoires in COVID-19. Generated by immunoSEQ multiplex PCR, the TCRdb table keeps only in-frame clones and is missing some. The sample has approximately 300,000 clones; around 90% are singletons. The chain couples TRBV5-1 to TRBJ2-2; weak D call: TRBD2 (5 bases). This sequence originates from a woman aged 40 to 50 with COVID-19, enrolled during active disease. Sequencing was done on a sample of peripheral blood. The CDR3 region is CASAGLPPGELFF. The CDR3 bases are TGCGCCAGCGCCGGACTCCCTCCCGGGGAGCTGTTTTTT.